The entry below describes one T cell receptor beta chain. Sequencing used immunoSEQ multiplex PCR; TCRdb keeps in-frame clones, though not all of them. This table has 300,000 or so clones, around 88% appearing once. The sample belongs to a study of blood T cell repertoires in COVID-19. This CDR3 spans 13 amino acids. CDR1 and CDR2 (germline): SGHRS, YFSETQ. Between the trimmed V and J ends, which lost 0 bases and 10 bases, there was a span of 11 bases. This TCR came from a woman between 50 and 59 years old with acute or convalescent COVID-19. This chain links TRBV5-1 with TRBJ2-1; a possible D gene is TRBD1 (5 bases). Sequencing used peripheral blood. The CDR3 nucleotides are TGCGCCAGCAGCTTGGACCCTACAGGCGAGCAGTTCTTC. Its translation: CASSLDPTGEQFF.